The 2 T cell receptor beta chains listed next were all sequenced from one sample in a study of control samples from healthy donors and cancer patients (dated by TCRdb to 2019 to 2021). Libraries were made using the immunoSEQ multiplex PCR assay. Drawn from immuneACCESS, this table holds only the in-frame rearrangements with V and J called that TCRdb kept. Clones are partly lost; checked studies trace under half to an unresolved V gene and leave the rest unexplained. The sample table records fewer than 250,000 clones; 90% to 95% of these occur just once. 1.5% to 2% of the sample comes from the top ten. The sample taken for sequencing was blood. The receptors here all came from a man in his thirties or forties in good health.

The V call is TRBV18, the J call TRBJ2-7, with 9 bases identical to TRBD1. The germline CDR1 and CDR2 sequences are KGHSH and LQKENI. This CDR3 contains 15 residues. J gave up 2 bases and V 0 bases, and 2 bases lay outside the gene matches. DNA of the CDR3: TGTGCCAGCTCACCACCGAGGACAGGGGCCTACGAGCAGTACTTC. Protein product: CASSPPRTGAYEQYF.

The genes are TRBV30 and TRBJ1-1; D unclear. The germline CDR1 and CDR2 sequences are GTSNPN and SVGIG (reference sequence). Deletions cut 4 bases from V and 3 bases from J, with 9 bases between. There are 12 residues in the CDR3. The CDR3 nucleotides are TGTGCCTGGAACCCGGGGTACACTGAAGCTTTCTTT. This gives the protein CAWNPGYTEAFF.